Listed below are T cell receptor beta chains from one sample, sequenced in a study of T cells in Graves' hyperthyroidism and ophthalmopathy. TCRdb processed the multiplex PCR reads anew with MiXCR; each CDR3 protein has one entry. The table lists 600,000 to 650,000 distinct CDR3 sequences, around 21% of them singletons. The sequenced sample was blood. The origin of the receptors is a man younger than 40 with Graves' ophthalmopathy. The CDR3 runs from the conserved cysteine through the conserved F or W. A D gene is named only where the DNA matches it firmly. Clone size is shown for a subset of rows, as once, few, many or a class of expanded clone.

-,TRBV6-1,TRBJ2-4,-,TGTGCCAGCAGTGAGGTGGCAATAGCCAAAAACATTCAGTACTTC,CASSEVAIAKNIQYF
-,TRBV4-3,TRBJ2-7,TRBD1,TGCGCCAGCAGCCAACACCGGGACAGGGACTACGAGCAGTACTTC,CASSQHRDRDYEQYF
many,TRBV6-2/TRBV6-3,TRBJ2-7,-,TGTGCCAGCAGAACCACCTCAGGCGTTTACGAGCAGTACTTC,CASRTTSGVYEQYF
few,TRBV5-1,TRBJ2-4,-,TGCGCCAGCAGCCGGGACGCTGAACTAGCCAAAAACATTCAGTACTTC,CASSRDAELAKNIQYF
-,TRBV5-1,TRBJ2-1,TRBD2,TGCGCCAGCAGCTGGTGGACTAGCGGGAGCTCCAATGAGCAGTTCTTC,CASSWWTSGSSNEQFF
few,TRBV5-5,TRBJ1-1,-,TGTGCCAGCAGCTTTTTACAGGGAGGCCGTACGGCTGAAGCTTTCTTT,CASSFLQGGRTAEAFF
-,TRBV6-2/TRBV6-3,TRBJ1-2,-,TGTGCCAGCAGTACGACAGGACACAATGGCTACACCTTC,CASSTTGHNGYTF
-,TRBV20-1,TRBJ2-2,TRBD2,TGCAGTGCTCGACTAGCCCCAATCTCCGGGGAGCTGTTTTTT,CSARLAPISGELFF
few,TRBV28,TRBJ2-1,TRBD1,TGTGCCAGCAGTGGGCCGATGACAGGGGACAATGAGCAGTTCTTC,CASSGPMTGDNEQFF
-,TRBV9,TRBJ2-3,-,TGTGCCAGCAGCCCCAGGAGGACGGGGCGCACAGATACGCAGTATTTT,CASSPRRTGRTDTQYF
-,TRBV3-1,TRBJ2-5,TRBD2,TGTGCCAGCAGCTTGAATCATGACGGGAGGGCCCTCGGCGAGACCCAGTACTTC,CASSLNHDGRALGETQYF
-,TRBV20-1,TRBJ2-3,-,TGCAGTGCTAGCGGGAGAGGAGGGGATACGCAGTATTTT,CSASGRGGDTQYF
many,TRBV11-2,TRBJ2-7,TRBD2,TGTGCCAGCAGCCCGCGCGAGGGGCGGGAGCTGGGAGTTGGCGAGCAGTACTTC,CASSPREGRELGVGEQYF
-,TRBV6-5,TRBJ1-2,-,TGTGCCAGCAGTTACTCGAAGGGGGATGATGGCTACACCTTC,CASSYSKGDDGYTF
-,TRBV10-3,TRBJ1-3,-,TGTGCCATCAGTGAGACCCAGGGAAGAAACACCATATATTTT,CAISETQGRNTIYF
-,TRBV20-1,TRBJ2-1,-,TGCAGTGCTAGAAGAAACGGAATACAAGGTAGCCGATTCAATGAGCAGTTCTTC,CSARRNGIQGSRFNEQFF
-,TRBV4-1,TRBJ1-4,TRBD1,TGCGCCAGCAGCCAAGGCCTGGGACAGGGGGGTGAAAAACTGTTTTTT,CASSQGLGQGGEKLFF
few,TRBV12-3/TRBV12-4,TRBJ2-2,-,TGTGCCAGCACCCCCCCATGGGGCCCGAACACCGGGGAGCTGTTTTTT,CASTPPWGPNTGELFF
-,TRBV7-2,TRBJ2-7,TRBD2,TGTGCCAGCAGTTACGGACTAGCCGCCGAGCAGTACTTC,CASSYGLAAEQYF
many,TRBV30,TRBJ1-4,TRBD1,TGTGCCTGGAGCCTCGGGACAGGAAATGAAAAACTGTTTTTT,CAWSLGTGNEKLFF
-,TRBV25-1,TRBJ1-1,-,TGTGCCAGCAGTGATGTGAACACTGAAGCTTTCTTT,CASSDVNTEAFF
-,TRBV5-8,TRBJ1-1,-,TGTGCCAGCAGCTTGGAGGAGGGGCTGGCCACTGAAGCTTTCTTT,CASSLEEGLATEAFF
-,TRBV20-1,TRBJ2-6,-,TGCAGTGCTAGAGATGGGAAGGCTGGGGCCAACGTCCTGACTTTC,CSARDGKAGANVLTF
many,TRBV6-2/TRBV6-3,TRBJ1-1,-,TGTGCCAGCACCTGGGACCCGAACACTGAAGCTTTCTTT,CASTWDPNTEAFF
-,TRBV6-2/TRBV6-3,TRBJ2-1,TRBD2,TGTGCCAGCAGTTACGGTAGCGGGAGGGTTTTTTACAATGAGCAGTTCTTC,CASSYGSGRVFYNEQFF
many,TRBV20-1,TRBJ2-5,-,TGCAGTGCTACGCAAGAGACCCAGTACTTC,CSATQETQYF
many,TRBV6-1,TRBJ1-5,TRBD1,TGTGCCAGCTCCTCAGGAGCACAGGGGGCGGCGAATCAGCCCCAGCATTTT,CASSSGAQGAANQPQHF
-,TRBV7-2,TRBJ2-5,TRBD1,TGTGCCAGCAGCCGACCGGGACAGGGCAGAGAGACCCAGTACTTC,CASSRPGQGRETQYF
-,TRBV29-1,TRBJ2-1,-,TGCAGCGTTGAGCAGAGTTTGGGCAATGAGCAGTTCTTC,CSVEQSLGNEQFF
few,TRBV30,TRBJ2-3,-,TGTGCCTGGAGTCTCGGAGATCCCGGATTTACAGATACGCAGTATTTT,CAWSLGDPGFTDTQYF
few,TRBV28,TRBJ1-5,-,TGTGCCAGCATGGGGGCCAATCAGCCCCAGCATTTT,CASMGANQPQHF
many,TRBV18,TRBJ2-5,-,TGTGCCAGCTCACCATCGGGATCTAAAGAGACCCAGTACTTC,CASSPSGSKETQYF
few,TRBV7-2,TRBJ2-5,-,TGTGCCAGCAGCCCCGACCGAGAGACCCAGTACTTC,CASSPDRETQYF
many,TRBV2,TRBJ2-6,TRBD2,TGTGCCAGCAGTAATACTAGCGGGAGGCTGCGGGCCAACGTCCTGACTTTC,CASSNTSGRLRANVLTF
-,TRBV20-1,TRBJ2-7,-,TGCAGTGCTAGAGATACTCGTTACGAGCAGTACTTC,CSARDTRYEQYF
many,TRBV2,TRBJ2-7,TRBD1,TGTGCCAGCAGCACGCAGGGGGCCTACGAGCAGTACTTC,CASSTQGAYEQYF
-,TRBV19,TRBJ2-7,TRBD2,TGTGCCAGTAGTATAGCGGGAGGGCCTTCCTACGAGCAGTACTTC,CASSIAGGPSYEQYF
many,TRBV28,TRBJ1-5,-,TGTGCCGCAACCCCGGGACACTGGGCAGGGCAGCCCCAGCATTTT,CAATPGHWAGQPQHF
-,TRBV3-1,TRBJ2-1,-,TGTGCCAGCAGTCTAATCCAAATGACCCCTAGCGTACATGAGCAGTTCTTC,CASSLIQMTPSVHEQFF
few,TRBV12-3/TRBV12-4,TRBJ2-3,-,TGTGCCAGCAGTTTAGGGCGGAAATCAGCAACGCAGTATTTT,CASSLGRKSATQYF
many,TRBV7-3,TRBJ2-1,-,TGTGCCAGCAGCTCGGGAGCCTACAATGAGCAGTTCTTC,CASSSGAYNEQFF
many,TRBV7-2,TRBJ2-7,-,TGTGCCAGCAGCTTAGGCGCAACCTACGAGCAGTACTTC,CASSLGATYEQYF
-,TRBV2,TRBJ1-4,-,TGTGCCACCTCGATTGCCGGGGACACCACATCGGAAAAACTGTTTTTT,CATSIAGDTTSEKLFF
many,TRBV28,TRBJ1-5,-,TGTGCCAGCAGTTTACCCCGGGGCAATCAGCCCCAGCATTTT,CASSLPRGNQPQHF
-,TRBV29-1,TRBJ1-5,TRBD1,TGCAGCGTTGTGGAACAGGGGGAGAGTAATCAGCCCCAGCATTTT,CSVVEQGESNQPQHF
-,TRBV19,TRBJ1-3,-,TGTGCCAGTAGTACCCTCGGACAGCGCTCTGGAAACACCATATATTTT,CASSTLGQRSGNTIYF
many,TRBV20-1,TRBJ2-7,TRBD1,TGCAGTGCTAGAGTCGCGGGACAGGGGGGGAACGAGCAGTACTTC,CSARVAGQGGNEQYF
-,TRBV5-1,TRBJ2-1,TRBD1,TGCGCCAGCAGCTCGCCAGGGGGCTGGGGGAACAATGAGCAGTTCTTC,CASSSPGGWGNNEQFF
-,TRBV2,TRBJ1-3,-,TGTGCCAGCAGTCGAGGGGGACGGTCTGGAAACACCATATATTTT,CASSRGGRSGNTIYF
few,TRBV12-3/TRBV12-4,TRBJ2-5,-,TGTGCCAGCAGTTTAACACAGAAGGAGACCCAGTACTTC,CASSLTQKETQYF
-,TRBV11-2,TRBJ2-1,-,TGTGCCAGCAGCCGGCAATCCTACAATGAGCAGTTCTTC,CASSRQSYNEQFF
-,TRBV6-2/TRBV6-3,TRBJ1-5,-,TGTGCCAGCAGCACGAACAGTCCGAATCAGCCCCAGCATTTT,CASSTNSPNQPQHF
-,TRBV6-1,TRBJ1-5,-,TGTGCCAGCACGGCAGGGTGGGTTAATAGCAATCAGCCCCAGCATTTT,CASTAGWVNSNQPQHF
few,TRBV5-5,TRBJ2-7,-,TGTGCCAGCAGCTCACCAGGGCTGACAGGCCAGATATCCTACGAGCAGTACTTC,CASSSPGLTGQISYEQYF
many,TRBV12-3/TRBV12-4,TRBJ1-1,-,TGTGCCAGCAGTGATTACAGTCCGTCCGGCGGTAATGAAGCTTTCTTT,CASSDYSPSGGNEAFF
many,TRBV28,TRBJ2-7,-,TGTGCCAGCAATTCCCTCGGGGGACACACCTACGAGCAGTACTTC,CASNSLGGHTYEQYF
few,TRBV6-1,TRBJ2-3,TRBD2,TGTGCCAGCCACCTAGCGGGAAGTAGAAATACGCAGTATTTT,CASHLAGSRNTQYF
few,TRBV14,TRBJ2-3,-,TGTGCCAGCAGCCAGGCACCGATTAGCATCTCAGATACGCAGTATTTT,CASSQAPISISDTQYF
few,TRBV6-1,TRBJ1-6,-,TGTGCCAGCAGTGAAAAGGGATGGGGTAGCTCCTATAATTCACCCCTCCACTTT,CASSEKGWGSSYNSPLHF
few,TRBV20-1,TRBJ1-2,-,TGCAGTACTAGGAGGGTGCGACCCGGGACAAGAACTAACTATGGCTACACCTTC,CSTRRVRPGTRTNYGYTF